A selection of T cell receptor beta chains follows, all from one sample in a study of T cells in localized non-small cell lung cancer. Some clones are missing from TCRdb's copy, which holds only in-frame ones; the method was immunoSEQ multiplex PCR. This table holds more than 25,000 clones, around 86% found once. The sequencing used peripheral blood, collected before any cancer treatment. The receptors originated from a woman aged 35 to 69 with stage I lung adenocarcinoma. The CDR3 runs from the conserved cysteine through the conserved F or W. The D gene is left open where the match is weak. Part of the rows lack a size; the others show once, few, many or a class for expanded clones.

CASFCLRKHGKRTGVDDIQYF,TGTGCTAGTTTTTGCCTTCGGAAACACGGGAAAAGGACAGGGGTTGATGACATTCAGTACTTC,TRBD1,.,TRBJ2-4,TRBV12-5
CASRLARTSGGHSSYNEQFF,TGTGCAAGTCGCTTAGCCCGGACTAGCGGGGGCCACAGCTCCTACAATGAGCAGTTCTTC,.,.,TRBJ2-1,TRBV12-2
CASSLGSGGTEQFF,TGTGCCAGCAGCTTAGGGTCCGGCGGCACTGAGCAGTTCTTC,.,.,TRBJ2-1,TRBV7-9
CASSATGRGETQYF,TGTGCCAGCAGCGCGACAGGGAGGGGAGAGACCCAGTACTTC,.,.,TRBJ2-5,TRBV6-1
CASSPDGSEEKLFF,TGTGCCAGCAGTCCCGACGGGAGCGAGGAAAAACTGTTTTTT,.,.,TRBJ1-4,TRBV6-6
CASSLGNQPQHF,TGTGCCAGCAGTTTGGGCAATCAGCCCCAGCATTTT,.,few,TRBJ1-5,TRBV25-1
CASSPTGAFTDTQYF,TGTGCCAGCTCTCCGACAGGGGCATTCACAGATACGCAGTATTTT,TRBD1,.,TRBJ2-3,TRBV18
CASSLRQGGETQYF,TGTGCCAGCAGTTTACGGCAGGGCGGAGAGACCCAGTACTTC,.,.,TRBJ2-5,TRBV28
CASSLWDGPGEKLFF,TGTGCCAGCAGCCTATGGGACGGCCCGGGGGAAAAACTGTTTTTT,.,.,TRBJ1-4,TRBV9
CASSPGRGTYQETQYF,TGCGCCAGCAGTCCTGGACGAGGAACGTACCAAGAGACCCAGTACTTC,.,.,TRBJ2-5,TRBV5-1
CASSTTVNTEAFF,TGTGCCAGTAGTACGACAGTGAACACTGAAGCTTTCTTT,.,.,TRBJ1-1,TRBV19
CASSLSSGGPRETQYF,TGCGCCAGCAGCTTGTCAAGCGGGGGGCCGAGAGAGACCCAGTACTTC,TRBD2,.,TRBJ2-5,TRBV5-1
CASSLMGAWIADGNTIYF,TGTGCCAGCAGCTTAATGGGGGCTTGGATAGCAGATGGAAACACCATATATTTT,.,few,TRBJ1-3,TRBV11-2
CASSPRGVDSPLHF,TGTGCCAGCAGCCCCAGGGGGGTTGATTCACCCCTCCACTTT,TRBD1,.,TRBJ1-6,TRBV7-9
CASSRTGNYGYTF,TGTGCCAGCAGCAGGACAGGGAACTATGGCTACACCTTC,TRBD1,.,TRBJ1-2,TRBV11-3
CASSGDRDTEAFF,TGTGCCAGCAGCGGAGACAGGGACACTGAAGCTTTCTTT,TRBD1,few,TRBJ1-1,TRBV9
CASSFETGQETQYF,TGTGCCAGCAGCTTTGAGACAGGACAAGAGACCCAGTACTTC,.,.,TRBJ2-5,TRBV7-2
CASSFGGGFGHTF,TGTGCCAGCAGCTTCGGAGGGGGATTCGGCCACACCTTC,.,.,TRBJ1-2,TRBV5-6
CASRGGGLSGNTIYF,TGTGCCAGCAGGGGAGGGGGTCTCTCTGGAAACACCATATATTTT,.,.,TRBJ1-3,TRBV28
CASSPPVSGSGGELFF,TGTGCCAGCTCACCACCGGTGTCAGGGTCTGGCGGGGAGCTGTTTTTT,.,.,TRBJ2-2,TRBV18
CASSSGRAEAFF,TGCGCCAGCAGCTCCGGAAGGGCTGAAGCTTTCTTT,.,.,TRBJ1-1,TRBV5-1
CASSQDWGTGANNF,.,.,.,TRBJ2-4,TRBV4-3
CASRPTEGYGNTIYF,TGTGCCAGCAGACCCACTGAGGGTTATGGAAACACCATATATTTT,.,.,TRBJ1-3,TRBV2
CASTGTGLGALHF,TGTGCCTCGACGGGGACGGGGTTAGGGGCCCTCCACTTT,.,.,TRBJ1-6,TRBV30
CASSKEGFNEQYF,TGTGCCAGCAGCAAAGAGGGCTTTAACGAGCAGTACTTC,.,.,TRBJ2-7,TRBV21-1
CASSPRAVADTEAFF,TGTGCCAGCTCACCACGCGCGGTAGCGGACACTGAAGCTTTCTTT,.,.,TRBJ1-1,TRBV18
CASSLRGLAGRSTDTQYF,TGCGCCAGCAGCTTACGTGGACTAGCGGGCCGGAGCACAGATACGCAGTATTTT,TRBD2,.,TRBJ2-3,TRBV5-1
CASSSGQGQTQYF,TGTGCCAGCAGCTCGGGACAGGGGCAGACCCAGTACTTC,TRBD1,.,TRBJ2-5,TRBV11-2
CASSQGPGISGANVLTF,TGCGCCAGCAGCCAAGGACCGGGCATCTCTGGGGCCAACGTCCTGACTTTC,.,.,TRBJ2-6,TRBV4-3
CASSSRLVSRTDTQYF,TGTGCCAGCAGCTCTAGACTAGTTTCCCGCACAGATACGCAGTATTTT,.,.,TRBJ2-3,TRBV7-2
CASSTASGVLYEQYF,TGTGCCAGCAGCACCGCTAGCGGGGTCCTCTACGAGCAGTACTTC,TRBD2,.,TRBJ2-7,TRBV5-4
CASNPGGTNYGYTF,TGTGCCAGCAATCCCGGGGGAACTAACTATGGCTACACCTTC,.,.,TRBJ1-2,TRBV9
CASSLLLGTGYNEQFF,TGCGCCAGCAGCCTCCTACTCGGGACAGGGTACAATGAGCAGTTCTTC,TRBD1,.,TRBJ2-1,TRBV4-3
CATQLGRDYGYTF,TGTGCCACCCAACTGGGGAGGGACTATGGCTACACCTTC,.,.,TRBJ1-2,TRBV19
CASSYRGGGTYEQYF,TGTGCCAGCAGCTATCGAGGCGGAGGTACCTACGAGCAGTACTTC,.,.,TRBJ2-7,TRBV5-6
CASSDSHVGETQYF,TGTGCCAGCAGTGACTCCCACGTCGGGGAGACCCAGTACTTC,.,.,TRBJ2-5,TRBV6-4
CSVEDLQAGANVLTF,TGCAGCGTTGAAGATCTTCAGGCTGGGGCCAACGTCCTGACTTTC,.,.,TRBJ2-6,TRBV29-1
CASSIERGELTGELFF,TGCGCCAGCAGCATCGAGCGGGGGGAACTCACCGGGGAGCTGTTTTTT,TRBD2,.,TRBJ2-2,TRBV5-1
CASSAGLSYEQYF,TGTGCCAGCAGCGCAGGGCTCTCCTACGAGCAGTACTTC,.,.,TRBJ2-7,TRBV6-5
CASSFAGREQYF,TGTGCCAGCAGCTTCGCGGGGAGAGAGCAGTACTTC,.,few,TRBJ2-7,TRBV7-2
CASSEEQGGLSPLHF,TGTGCCAGCAGTGAGGAGCAGGGGGGACTTTCACCCCTCCACTTT,TRBD1,.,TRBJ1-6,TRBV6-4
CASSWSGLVRNTEAFF,TGTGCCAGCAGCTGGTCTGGACTGGTGAGGAACACTGAAGCTTTCTTT,.,.,TRBJ1-1,TRBV5-6
CATKPGGEGLTEAFF,TGTGCCACAAAGCCAGGGGGCGAAGGATTGACTGAAGCTTTCTTT,TRBD1,.,TRBJ1-1,TRBV2
CASSQPRGLSDTGELFF,TGCGCCAGCAGCCAACCGAGGGGCCTTTCGGACACCGGGGAGCTGTTTTTT,.,.,TRBJ2-2,TRBV4-1
CASSLDGSRPLHF,TGTGCCAGCAGCTTAGATGGCTCGCGGCCCCTCCACTTT,.,few,TRBJ1-6,TRBV11-3
CASSMRRSGEQYF,TGTGCCAGTAGTATGAGAAGGTCAGGCGAGCAGTACTTC,.,.,TRBJ2-7,TRBV19
CASSPRGKIEQFF,TGTGCCAGCTCACCACGTGGGAAGATAGAGCAGTTCTTC,.,.,TRBJ2-1,TRBV18
CATSRGAMYEQYF,TGTGCCACCAGTAGAGGGGCGATGTACGAGCAGTACTTC,.,.,TRBJ2-7,TRBV19
CASSISLGDINSGANVLTF,TGTGCCAGTAGTATATCTCTCGGGGACATCAACTCTGGGGCCAACGTCCTGACTTTC,.,.,TRBJ2-6,TRBV19
CASSFGGRYSPLHF,TGTGCCAGCAGCTTTGGTGGTAGATACTCACCCCTCCACTTT,.,.,TRBJ1-6,TRBV5-6
CASSPGQINEKLFF,TGCGCCAGCAGCCCCGGACAGATTAATGAAAAACTGTTTTTT,.,.,TRBJ1-4,TRBV5-1
CASSPGIYNSPLHF,TGCGCCAGCAGCCCCGGAATCTATAATTCACCCCTCCACTTT,.,.,TRBJ1-6,TRBV4-3
CASSFRVGGEQYF,TGCGCCAGCAGCTTTCGGGTTGGCGGGGAGCAGTACTTC,.,.,TRBJ2-7,TRBV5-1
CASSLATNTEAFF,TGTGCCAGCAGCTTAGCAACTAACACTGAAGCTTTCTTT,.,once,TRBJ1-1,TRBV11-2
CASIQGRYEKLFF,TGTGCCAGCATCCAGGGGCGGTATGAAAAACTGTTTTTT,.,.,TRBJ1-4,TRBV6-1
CSAQAGHEQYF,TGCAGTGCCCAAGCAGGTCACGAGCAGTACTTC,.,.,TRBJ2-7,TRBV20-1
CAISGGLWGGTDTQYF,TGTGCCATCAGTGGGGGCCTGTGGGGGGGCACAGATACGCAGTATTTT,.,once,TRBJ2-3,TRBV10-3
CASSSLSQGPHSGYTF,TGTGCCAGCAGTTCCTTATCTCAGGGACCTCATTCGGGCTACACCTTC,.,.,TRBJ1-2,TRBV6-6
CASSVSGGARYNEQFF,TGTGCCAGCAGCGTTAGCGGGGGGGCCAGGTACAATGAGCAGTTCTTC,TRBD2,few,TRBJ2-1,TRBV7-3
CASRPDSYNEQFF,TGTGCCAGCAGACCTGACTCTTACAATGAGCAGTTCTTC,.,.,TRBJ2-1,TRBV7-2